Listed below are T cell receptor beta chains from one sample, sequenced in a study of cytomegalovirus exposure and HLA in healthy donors. Produced via immunoSEQ multiplex PCR; TCRdb's table is partial and in-frame only. The data contain about 200,000 clones, approximately 80% of them singletons. Sample: PBMCs. The receptors derive from a woman aged 25 to 39 in good health and CMV-seropositive. Each CDR3 is given with its conserved first and last residue. Size values are once, few and many counts, or a class for expanded clones, and some rows have none.

size,J,V,CDR3
NA,TRBJ2-7,TRBV19,CASSMRDSLYYEQYF
NA,TRBJ2-1,TRBV7-9,CASSTATSGNEQFF
NA,TRBJ1-1,TRBV18,CASSSLGGAAEAFF
NA,TRBJ2-1,TRBV19,CASAIRDRGNEQFF
NA,TRBJ2-7,TRBV4-1,CASSPLTSGRHYEQYF
once,TRBJ1-6,TRBV28,CASSPFRRANSPLHF
NA,TRBJ2-2,TRBV10-3,CAISESKTSRTGELFF
NA,TRBJ2-7,TRBV6-1,CASRLAGYEQYF
NA,TRBJ1-5,TRBV7-9,CASSLGVGRGRGQPQHF
NA,TRBJ1-5,TRBV6-1,CASRAGGVSQPQHF
NA,TRBJ2-1,TRBV7-2,CASSKDLGQGLDNEQFF
NA,TRBJ1-2,TRBV28,CASSFWGDRRTNYGYTF
NA,TRBJ2-7,TRBV5-6,CASSLVGGRSSYEQYF
once,TRBJ2-1,TRBV4-1,CASSFPSGGVDNEQFF
NA,TRBJ2-7,TRBV4-3,CASSQGLVSYEQYF
few,TRBJ2-7,TRBV19,CASSIAPAYEQYF
NA,TRBJ2-7,TRBV7-3,CASSLAPGGDYEQYF
NA,TRBJ2-1,TRBV29-1,CSVQTGSGKLNEQFF
NA,TRBJ1-1,TRBV4-1,CASSRQGAYYTEAFF
NA,TRBJ1-1,TRBV29-1,CSAGGEAFF
once,TRBJ2-1,TRBV30,CASPSGPSTNEQFF
NA,TRBJ2-1,TRBV19,CASSPRQGSYNEQFF
NA,TRBJ2-5,TRBV7-2,CASSFPRDRPTRETQYF
once,TRBJ1-2,TRBV29-1,CSLRGSDGYTF
NA,TRBJ1-2,TRBV27,CASSLNRRGIYGYTF
NA,TRBJ2-7,TRBV2,CASSEKGSSEQYF
NA,TRBJ1-1,TRBV7-9,CASSGYRGRWTEAFF